These T cell receptor beta chains were read from a single sample in a study of early T cells in non-severe SARS-CoV-2 infection. TCRdb redid the calling of the 5' RACE reads with MiXCR, one entry per CDR3 protein. The repertoire consists of roughly 46,000 distinct CDR3 sequences, with approximately 9% occurring once and the leading ten covering approximately 5.4%. This specimen consisted of whole blood, obtained at baseline. These receptors were taken from an adult who was a healthcare worker with PCR-confirmed SARS-CoV-2 infection or an uninfected control (not recorded which). CDR3s include the opening cysteine and the closing phenylalanine or tryptophan. A D gene is named only where the DNA matches it firmly. Clone size is given for some rows only: seen once, a few or many times, or a class if the clone is expanded.

D: -; V: TRBV14; size: few; J: TRBJ2-7; length: 14; DNA: TGTGCCAGCAGCTCGAGGGACGTCTCCTACGAGCAGTACTTC; CDR3: CASSSRDVSYEQYF
D: -; V: TRBV12-3/TRBV12-4; size: -; J: TRBJ2-3; length: 13; DNA: TGTGCCAGCCGGAAACAGGGCACAGATACGCAGTATTTT; CDR3: CASRKQGTDTQYF
D: TRBD2; V: TRBV11-2; size: few; J: TRBJ2-1; length: 16; DNA: TGTGCCAGCAGCCGAGAGGGACTAGTTCATCGGGCGGAGCAGTTCTTC; CDR3: CASSREGLVHRAEQFF
D: -; V: TRBV29-1; size: many; J: TRBJ1-1; length: 8; DNA: TGCAGCTTGGGTGAAGCTTTCTTT; CDR3: CSLGEAFF
D: -; V: TRBV2; size: -; J: TRBJ2-1; length: 13; DNA: TGTGCCAGCAGTGGGACAACCTACAATGAGCAGTTCTTC; CDR3: CASSGTTYNEQFF
D: -; V: TRBV20-1; size: many; J: TRBJ1-2; length: 14; DNA: TGCAGTGCTCAGCATGAGGAGGGAATGGGCGGCTACACCTTC; CDR3: CSAQHEEGMGGYTF
D: TRBD1; V: TRBV29-1; size: many; J: TRBJ1-1; length: 14; DNA: TGCAGCGTTGTACAGGGGGCGGATGGCACTGAAGCTTTCTTT; CDR3: CSVVQGADGTEAFF
D: TRBD2; V: TRBV3-1; size: few; J: TRBJ2-2; length: 16; DNA: TGTGCCAGCAGCCAACAACTAGCGTCGAACACCGGGGAGCTGTTTTTT; CDR3: CASSQQLASNTGELFF
D: -; V: TRBV6-6; size: -; J: TRBJ2-7; length: 12; DNA: TGTGCCAGCAGTATGGAGGCCCACGAGCAGTACTTC; CDR3: CASSMEAHEQYF
D: -; V: TRBV25-1; size: few; J: TRBJ2-3; length: 13; DNA: TGTGCCAGCACCCGGGGGGCGGGAGATACGCAGTATTTT; CDR3: CASTRGAGDTQYF
D: -; V: TRBV7-6; size: few; J: TRBJ2-5; length: 13; DNA: TGTGCCAGCAGCCCACCGGGGTATCAGACCCAGTACTTC; CDR3: CASSPPGYQTQYF
D: -; V: TRBV7-9; size: few; J: TRBJ1-2; length: 16; DNA: TGTGCCAGCAGCTTAGCGTATGGGCAAGCCTTCTATGGCTACACCTTC; CDR3: CASSLAYGQAFYGYTF
D: -; V: TRBV6-4; size: few; J: TRBJ1-4; length: 15; DNA: TGTGCCAGCAGAATCACACCAGCAACTAATGAAAAACTGTTTTTT; CDR3: CASRITPATNEKLFF
D: TRBD2; V: TRBV20-1; size: few; J: TRBJ2-3; length: 16; DNA: TGCAGTGCTAGAGATTGGAGCGGGGGGGCCGGGGATACGCAGTATTTT; CDR3: CSARDWSGGAGDTQYF
D: TRBD1; V: TRBV7-8; size: -; J: TRBJ1-2; length: 14; DNA: TGTGCCAGCAGCCCAACAGGGGTGGACTATGGCTACACCTTC; CDR3: CASSPTGVDYGYTF
D: -; V: TRBV28; size: many; J: TRBJ1-5; length: 15; DNA: TGTGCCAGCAGGCTTACCCGGGGGAGGTCGCAGCCCCAGCATTTT; CDR3: CASRLTRGRSQPQHF
D: -; V: TRBV19; size: -; J: TRBJ1-5; length: 14; DNA: TGTGCCAGTAGTATCCTCAGGGACAAACAGCCCCAGCATTTT; CDR3: CASSILRDKQPQHF
D: -; V: TRBV6-6; size: -; J: TRBJ2-1; length: 13; DNA: TGTGCCAGCCAGGGGTACTCCTACAATGAGCAGTTCTTC; CDR3: CASQGYSYNEQFF
D: TRBD1; V: TRBV7-2; size: few; J: TRBJ1-5; length: 16; DNA: TGTGCCAGCAGCCAAGGACAGGGGGCGGGCAATCAGCCCCAGCATTTT; CDR3: CASSQGQGAGNQPQHF
D: -; V: TRBV18; size: many; J: TRBJ1-6; length: 16; DNA: TGTGCCAGCTCATCTGCACACAGCTCCTATAATTCACCCCTCCACTTT; CDR3: CASSSAHSSYNSPLHF
D: -; V: TRBV7-3; size: many; J: TRBJ1-4; length: 13; DNA: TGTGCCAGCAGCGCTAACACAGGGGAAAAACTGTTTTTT; CDR3: CASSANTGEKLFF
D: TRBD1; V: TRBV12-3/TRBV12-4; size: -; J: TRBJ2-7; length: 15; DNA: TGTGCCAGCAGCAAATCGGGACAGGGCCCCTACGAGCAGTACTTC; CDR3: CASSKSGQGPYEQYF
D: TRBD1; V: TRBV18; size: few; J: TRBJ2-1; length: 14; DNA: TGTGCCAGCTCCCGGGACAGATCCTACAATGAGCAGTTCTTC; CDR3: CASSRDRSYNEQFF
D: -; V: TRBV2; size: many; J: TRBJ1-4; length: 14; DNA: TGTGCCAGCATCAAGGACGGGACTAATGAAAAACTGTTTTTT; CDR3: CASIKDGTNEKLFF
D: -; V: TRBV18; size: -; J: TRBJ2-7; length: 15; DNA: TGTGCCAGCTCACCACCTGCGGGGAGCTCCTACGAGCAGTACTTC; CDR3: CASSPPAGSSYEQYF
D: -; V: TRBV11-2; size: -; J: TRBJ2-1; length: 14; DNA: TGTGCCAGCAGCCCCCGGACGGAGAGGAATGAGCAGTTCTTC; CDR3: CASSPRTERNEQFF
D: -; V: TRBV5-1; size: few; J: TRBJ1-1; length: 15; DNA: TGCGCCAGCAGCTTGGCTGGCGGAAGTTACACTGAAGCTTTCTTT; CDR3: CASSLAGGSYTEAFF
D: -; V: TRBV11-2; size: -; J: TRBJ1-6; length: 15; DNA: TGTGCCAGCAGCTTAAACGTTTATTATAATTCACCCCTCCACTTT; CDR3: CASSLNVYYNSPLHF
D: -; V: TRBV19; size: -; J: TRBJ2-7; length: 11; DNA: TGTGCCAGTAGTTCCCCCTACGAGCAGTACTTC; CDR3: CASSSPYEQYF
D: TRBD2; V: TRBV5-4; size: few; J: TRBJ2-5; length: 16; DNA: TGTGCCAGCAGCAGCACAACTAGCGGGAGGAGGGAGACCCAGTACTTC; CDR3: CASSSTTSGRRETQYF
D: TRBD1; V: TRBV20-1; size: many; J: TRBJ1-5; length: 14; DNA: TGCAGTGCCCAGATGGGACAGACGAATCAGCCCCAGCATTTT; CDR3: CSAQMGQTNQPQHF
D: -; V: TRBV5-1; size: few; J: TRBJ1-1; length: 14; DNA: TGCGCCAGCAGCTTTGGGTCCCGCTCCCCTGAAGCTTTCTTT; CDR3: CASSFGSRSPEAFF
D: TRBD1; V: TRBV2; size: few; J: TRBJ2-6; length: 15; DNA: TGTGCCAGCAGTGAACAGGGGGTTGGGGCCAACGTCCTGACTTTC; CDR3: CASSEQGVGANVLTF
D: TRBD2; V: TRBV7-2; size: few; J: TRBJ2-7; length: 15; DNA: TGTGCCAGCAGCTCCACTAGCGGGAGACATAACGAGCAGTACTTC; CDR3: CASSSTSGRHNEQYF
D: TRBD1; V: TRBV28; size: many; J: TRBJ2-7; length: 16; DNA: TGTGCCAGCAGTTTGCAGGGACAGGGGGCAAGGTACGAGCAGTACTTC; CDR3: CASSLQGQGARYEQYF
D: -; V: TRBV20-1; size: many; J: TRBJ1-4; length: 14; DNA: TGCAGTGCTAGTGTATTGGACCCTAATGAAAAACTGTTTTTT; CDR3: CSASVLDPNEKLFF
D: -; V: TRBV5-1; size: -; J: TRBJ2-5; length: 14; DNA: TGCGCCAGCAGCCCGAGTCCCGGGGCAGAGACCCAGTACTTC; CDR3: CASSPSPGAETQYF
D: -; V: TRBV2; size: -; J: TRBJ2-5; length: 14; DNA: TGTGCCAGCAGTGAAGAGTGGGGCCAAGAGACCCAGTACTTC; CDR3: CASSEEWGQETQYF
D: -; V: TRBV27; size: -; J: TRBJ2-4; length: 14; DNA: TGTGCCAGCAGTACCATTCTAGCCAAAAACATTCAGTACTTC; CDR3: CASSTILAKNIQYF
D: -; V: TRBV20-1; size: few; J: TRBJ1-2; length: 13; DNA: TGCAGTGCTATCGTAGCTCCTAACTATGGCTACACCTTC; CDR3: CSAIVAPNYGYTF
D: -; V: TRBV29-1; size: few; J: TRBJ2-1; length: 11; DNA: TGCAGCGTCCGTCCCAGTACTGAGCAGTTCTTC; CDR3: CSVRPSTEQFF
D: -; V: TRBV9; size: few; J: TRBJ1-2; length: 15; DNA: TGTGCCAGCAGCGTAGACTCTGCGGGCGGCTATGGCTACACCTTC; CDR3: CASSVDSAGGYGYTF
D: -; V: TRBV6-5; size: -; J: TRBJ2-7; length: 14; DNA: TGTGCCAGCAGTTATCAGGCACCAGGGTACGAGCAGTACTTC; CDR3: CASSYQAPGYEQYF
D: -; V: TRBV27; size: once; J: TRBJ2-2; length: 13; DNA: TGTGCCAGCAGTATCAGGTCTGTCGGGGAGCTGTTTTTT; CDR3: CASSIRSVGELFF
D: -; V: TRBV20-1; size: -; J: TRBJ2-3; length: 12; DNA: TGCAGTGCCCACTATAGCACAGATACGCAGTATTTT; CDR3: CSAHYSTDTQYF